These 20 T cell receptor beta chains came from one sample sequenced in a study of blood T cells in healthy people across ages. Combining a sample-barcoded 5' primer with a J-beta primer mix, a second PCR ran for about 7 to 12 cycles. A single record per CDR3 protein comes from TCRdb applying MiXCR to the 5' RACE reads. The sample carries under 2 million distinct CDR3 sequences, about 35% recorded once. Sequenced: blood. The receptor source for this set is a woman under 40 in good health.

V and J are TRBV5-1 and TRBJ2-1; TRBD1 might be the D (5 bases). With 4 bases removed from V and 11 bases from J, the gap between germline ends came to 16 bases. This CDR3 spans 13 amino acids. Germline CDR1 is SGHRS and CDR2 is YFSETQ. This CDR3 is CASSGQGNGKQFF. Written as DNA, the CDR3 is TGCGCCAGCAGCGGGCAGGGTAACGGTAAGCAGTTCTTC.

The rearrangement joins TRBV20-1 to TRBJ2-1; 12 nucleotides match TRBD2. The V and J ends lost 5 bases and 3 bases, in that order; junction bases with no gene match: 5. The germline V gene has CDR1 DFQATT and CDR2 SNEGSKA (reference sequence). This CDR3 is built from 15 residues. The DNA for the CDR3 is TGCAGTGCTTATGAACTAGCGGGGGGCTACAATGAGCAGTTCTTC. Amino acid sequence: CSAYELAGGYNEQFF.

This rearrangement joins TRBV4-1 to TRBJ2-2; D is ambiguous. The CDR3 contains 21 residues. Germline V gene lookup returns CDR1 MGHRA and CDR2 YSYEKL. Trimming cost V 0 bases and J 2 bases, with 25 bases left between them. The CDR3 DNA follows: TGCGCCAGCAGCCAAGACGCAGGCGGACGGCTGTGCAGAGGCAACACCGGGGAGCTGTTTTTT. Translation gives CASSQDAGGRLCRGNTGELFF.

The rearrangement joins TRBV20-1 to TRBJ2-5, with TRBD2 matching over 8 bases. The CDR3 length is 15 residues. CDR1 is DFQATT, CDR2 SNEGSKA, per germline (reference sequence). Trimming removed 5 bases from V and 9 bases from J; junction bases left unmatched: 17. DNA for the CDR3: TGCAGTGCTTGTGATGAGCGGGGGTCGACGATGTCCCAGTACTTC. Translation gives CSACDERGSTMSQYF.

The chain employs TRBV4-1 and TRBJ2-1, with D unresolved. Germline V gene sequence: CDR1 MGHRA, CDR2 YSYEKL. The ends were cut back, 1 base at V and 14 bases at J, with 9 bases in the middle. The CDR3 totals 11 residues. The CDR3: CASSQGKKKFF. CDR3 bases: TGCGCCAGCAGCCAAGGCAAGAAGAAGTTCTTC.

The chain links TRBV18 to TRBJ1-1, with 10 positions matching TRBD1. The trim removed 5 bases at V and 6 bases at J, leaving 6 bases unmatched. CDR1 and CDR2 from the germline V gene are KGHSH and LQKENI. The CDR3 is 14 amino acids. The CDR3 DNA follows: TGTGCCAGCTCATTCCGGGACAGGGGCGCTGAAGCTTTCTTT. Translating gives CASSFRDRGAEAFF. Supplemented by reference TRBV18 and TRBJ1-1, the full variable domain reads NAGVMQNPRHLVRRRGQEARLRCSPMKGHSHVYWYRQLPEEGLKFMVYLQKENIIDESGMPKERFSAEFPKEGPSILRIQQVVRGDSAAYFCASSFRDRGAEAFFGQGTRLTVV.

J is TRBJ2-7 and V is TRBV4-1; a possible D gene is TRBD1 (5 bases). There are 16 residues in the CDR3. V was pared by 3 bases and J by 4 bases, with 19 bases between. CDR1 MGHRA and CDR2 YSYEKL come from the germline V gene. CDR3 residues: CASSQADSSNLYEQYF. CDR3 bases: TGCGCCAGCAGCCAGGCCGACAGTTCCAATCTTTACGAGCAGTACTTC.

The sample holds a few counts of this clonotype. The chain carries TRBV7-7 and TRBJ2-5; 8 nucleotides match TRBD1. The ends lost 5 bases at V and 0 bases at J; junction bases unmatched: 8. This CDR3 region has 16 residues. Germline V gene data show CDR1 as SSHAT and CDR2 as FNYEAQ (reference sequence). The CDR3 sequence: CASSPRTGLNQETQYF. CDR3 sequence (DNA): TGTGCCAGCAGCCCAAGGACAGGGTTGAACCAAGAGACCCAGTACTTC.

This clonotype was observed a few times. The chain joins TRBV20-1 to TRBJ1-2; D may be TRBD1 (6 bases). CDR3 length: 15 amino acids. Trimming left V 6 bases short and J 0 bases short, with 17 bases between. Germline values: CDR1 DFQATT, CDR2 SNEGSKA (reference sequence). The CDR3 DNA is TGCAGTGCGATTCGAACAGGGCCCGCTAACTATGGCTACACCTTC. Translated: CSAIRTGPANYGYTF.

This clonotype was picked up a small number of times. The chain combines TRBV7-9 with TRBJ2-7; D not certain. Germline V gives CDR1 SEHNR, CDR2 FQNEAQ (reference sequence). Trimming removed 9 bases from V and 0 bases from J, with 12 bases in between. This CDR3 contains 13 residues. This CDR3 reads CASGVSSSYEQYF. For the CDR3, the DNA is TGTGCCAGTGGGGTTTCTTCCTCCTACGAGCAGTACTTC.

V and J are TRBV5-1 and TRBJ2-7; a possible D gene is TRBD2 (5 bases). The CDR3 is 15 amino acids. Per the germline V gene, CDR1 is SGHRS and CDR2 is YFSETQ. With 4 bases removed from V and 2 bases from J, the gap between germline ends came to 16 bases. The CDR3 bases are TGCGCCAGCAGCCTCTCGTCCGTGGGAGCCTACGAGCAGTACTTC. It yields the protein CASSLSSVGAYEQYF.

The chain is built from TRBV6-9 and TRBJ1-4; D not resolved. Germline lookup yields CDR1 MNHGY and CDR2 SVAAGI. This CDR3 is built from 13 residues. Trimming cost V 8 bases and J 8 bases, with 15 bases left between them. The CDR3 DNA reads TGTGCCAGCTTAGAGAGGGTGGAAGAAAAACTGTTTTTT. Translated: CASLERVEEKLFF.

The genes are TRBV28 and TRBJ2-7; D remains unclear. V was pared by 7 bases and J by 1 base, with 11 bases between. Germline CDR1 reads MDHEN; CDR2 reads SYDVKM. This CDR3 region has 13 residues. The CDR3, as DNA: TGTGCCAGCACTTGGGTAGCATCCTACGAGCAGTACTTC. It codes for CASTWVASYEQYF.

This chain connects TRBV7-9 to TRBJ2-1, with 12 bases fitting TRBD2. This CDR3 region has 15 residues. Germline V gene sequence: CDR1 SEHNR, CDR2 FQNEAQ (reference sequence). V trimming: 5 bases; J trimming: 9 bases; junction bases outside the gene matches: 8. CDR3 DNA sequence: TGTGCCAGCAGCCCGTGGACTAGCGGGGTCAGTGAGCAGTTCTTC. Amino acid sequence: CASSPWTSGVSEQFF. Full variable domain (rest looked up from reference TRBV7-9 and TRBJ2-1): DTGVSQNPRHKITKRGQNVTFRCDPISEHNRLYWYRQTLGQGPEFLTYFQNEAQLEKSRLLSDRFSAERPKGSFSTLEIQRTEQGDSAMYLCASSPWTSGVSEQFFGPGTRLTVL.

This clonotype was detected only a few times. This chain joins TRBV30 and TRBJ2-5; 8 bases agree with TRBD2. This CDR3 contains 17 residues. With 3 bases clipped from V and 1 base from J, the junction kept 13 bases outside the gene matches. CDR1 is GTSNPN and CDR2 is SVGIG in the germline V gene (reference sequence). The CDR3 is CAWRPWLVAGPQETQYF. The CDR3 nucleotides are TGTGCCTGGAGACCCTGGTTGGTAGCGGGGCCCCAAGAGACCCAGTACTTC. Drawing the rest from reference TRBV30 and TRBJ2-5, the complete variable domain is SQTIHQWPATLVQPVGSPLSLECTVEGTSNPNLYWYRQAAGRGLQLLFYSVGIGQISSEVPQNLSASRPQDRQFILSSKKLLLSDSGFYLCAWRPWLVAGPQETQYFGPGTRLLVL.

The chain carries TRBV5-1 and TRBJ2-1; 7 bases map to TRBD2. J was trimmed by 4 bases and V by 4 bases; bases with no gene match: 8. CDR1 and CDR2 (germline): SGHRS, YFSETQ. The CDR3 has 15 residues. The CDR3 sequence: CASSGSSGVYNEQFF. DNA of the CDR3: TGCGCCAGCAGCGGGTCCAGCGGGGTTTACAATGAGCAGTTCTTC.

This clonotype was counted many times. V is TRBV7-2 and J is TRBJ2-1; TRBD2 aligns across 9 bases. J was trimmed by 7 bases and V by 5 bases; bases with no gene match: 9. Germline lookup yields CDR1 SGHTA and CDR2 FQGNSA. This CDR3 is 15 amino acids long. The DNA for the CDR3 is TGTGCCAGCAGCCCACGGCGGGGGGGCCTAAATGAGCAGTTCTTC. Translating gives CASSPRRGGLNEQFF.

In this sample, this clonotype turned up once. A much more abundant neighbour one base away suggests this may be a read error. The gene calls are TRBV7-9 and TRBJ1-1; TRBD1 is a possible D gene (5 bases). Looked up from germline, CDR1 is SEHNR and CDR2 is FQNEAQ (reference sequence). This CDR3 spans 12 amino acids. The CDR3 loop reads CASSQGWTEAYF. Written as DNA, the CDR3 is TGTGCCAGCAGCCAGGGTTGGACTGAAGCTTACTTT.

V usage is TRBV20-1 and J usage is TRBJ2-4; no reliable D call. This CDR3 has 15 residues. The germline gives CDR1 DFQATT, CDR2 SNEGSKA (reference sequence). Deletions cut 0 bases from V and 0 bases from J, with 9 bases between. CDR3: CSARDSNLAKNIQYF. The CDR3 DNA sequence: TGCAGTGCTAGAGATTCCAACTTAGCCAAAAACATTCAGTACTTC.

The rearrangement uses TRBV6-1 and TRBJ1-2; a possible D gene is TRBD1 (5 bases). The V and J ends lost 2 bases and 4 bases respectively, with 14 bases between them. CDR3 length: 15 amino acids. Germline assignment: CDR1 MNHNS and CDR2 SASEGT. The DNA of the CDR3 is TGTGCCAGCAGTGAATCGGCAGGGTATCGCTATGGCTACACCTTC. Its protein product is CASSESAGYRYGYTF.